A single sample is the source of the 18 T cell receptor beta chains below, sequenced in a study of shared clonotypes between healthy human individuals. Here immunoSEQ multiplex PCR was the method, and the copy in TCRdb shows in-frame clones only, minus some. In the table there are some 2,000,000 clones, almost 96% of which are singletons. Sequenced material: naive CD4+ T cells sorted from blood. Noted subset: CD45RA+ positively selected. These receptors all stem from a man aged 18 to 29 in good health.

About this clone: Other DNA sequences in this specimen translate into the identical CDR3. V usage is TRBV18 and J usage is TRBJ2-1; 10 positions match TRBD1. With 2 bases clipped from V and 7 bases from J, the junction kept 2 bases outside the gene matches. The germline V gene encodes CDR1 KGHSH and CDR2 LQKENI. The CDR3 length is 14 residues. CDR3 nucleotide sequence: TGTGCCAGCTCACCAAGGACAGGGGGTAATGAGCAGTTCTTC. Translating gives CASSPRTGGNEQFF. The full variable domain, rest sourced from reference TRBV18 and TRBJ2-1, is NAGVMQNPRHLVRRRGQEARLRCSPMKGHSHVYWYRQLPEEGLKFMVYLQKENIIDESGMPKERFSAEFPKEGPSILRIQQVVRGDSAAYFCASSPRTGGNEQFFGPGTRLTVL.

The CDR3 bases are TGCGCCAGTGACGAAGCAGCGTCGGCTAGCCCCACAGATACGCAGTATTTT. Translating gives CASDEAASASPTDTQYF. The chain links TRBV5-1 to TRBJ2-3; a possible D gene is TRBD2 (5 bases). Trimming removed 8 bases at V and 2 bases at J, with 24 bases between. Germline-derived CDR1 and CDR2 are SGHRS and YFSETQ. This CDR3 is 17 amino acids long.

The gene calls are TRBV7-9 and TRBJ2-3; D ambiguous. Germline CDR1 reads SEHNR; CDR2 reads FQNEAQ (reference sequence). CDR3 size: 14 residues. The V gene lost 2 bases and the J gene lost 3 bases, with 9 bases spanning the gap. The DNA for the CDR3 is TGTGCCAGCAGCTTAACTATAACGACAGATACGCAGTATTTT. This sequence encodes CASSLTITTDTQYF.

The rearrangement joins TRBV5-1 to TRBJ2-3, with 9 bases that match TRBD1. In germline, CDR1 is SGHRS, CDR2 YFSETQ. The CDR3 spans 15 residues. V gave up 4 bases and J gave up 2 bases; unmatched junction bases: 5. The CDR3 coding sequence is TGCGCCAGCAGCGGGGGACAGGGACTCACAGATACGCAGTATTTT. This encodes CASSGGQGLTDTQYF. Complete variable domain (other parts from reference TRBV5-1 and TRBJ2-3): KAGVTQTPRYLIKTRGQQVTLSCSPISGHRSVSWYQQTPGQGLQFLFEYFSETQRNKGNFPGRFSGRQFSNSRSEMNVSTLELGDSALYLCASSGGQGLTDTQYFGPGTRLTVL.

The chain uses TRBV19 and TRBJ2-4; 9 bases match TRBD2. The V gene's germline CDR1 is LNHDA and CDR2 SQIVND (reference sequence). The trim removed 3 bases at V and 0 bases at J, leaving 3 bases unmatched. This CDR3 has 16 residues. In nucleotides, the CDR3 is TGTGCCAGTAGTATTAGCGGGAGAATAGCCAAAAACATTCAGTACTTC. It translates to CASSISGRIAKNIQYF.

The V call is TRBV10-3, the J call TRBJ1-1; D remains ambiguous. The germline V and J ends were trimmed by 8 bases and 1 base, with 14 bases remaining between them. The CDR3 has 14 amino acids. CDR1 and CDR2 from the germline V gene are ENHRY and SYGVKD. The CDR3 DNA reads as TGTGCCATCTGGATCGGACTCAGGAACACTGAAGCTTTCTTT. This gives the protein CAIWIGLRNTEAFF.

CDR3 sequence (DNA): TGTGCCAGCAGTGGGACAGCCTACGAGCAGTACTTC. Residues: CASSGTAYEQYF. This chain links TRBV28 with TRBJ2-7; TRBD1 aligns across 7 bases. J gave up 2 bases and V 5 bases, and 0 bases lay outside the gene matches. The CDR3 consists of 12 residues. Germline V gene data show CDR1 as MDHEN and CDR2 as SYDVKM.

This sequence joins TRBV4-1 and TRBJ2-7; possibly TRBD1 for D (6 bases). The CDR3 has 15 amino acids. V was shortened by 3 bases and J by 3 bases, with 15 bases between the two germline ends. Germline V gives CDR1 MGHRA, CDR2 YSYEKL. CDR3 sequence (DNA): TGCGCCAGCAGCCACTCGACAGGCTCCTACTACGAGCAGTACTTC. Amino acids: CASSHSTGSYYEQYF.

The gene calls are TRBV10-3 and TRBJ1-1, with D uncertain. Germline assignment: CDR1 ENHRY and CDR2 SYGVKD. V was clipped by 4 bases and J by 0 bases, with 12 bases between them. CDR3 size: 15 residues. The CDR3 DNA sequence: TGTGCCATCAGTGGGAGGGAAGATATGAACACTGAAGCTTTCTTT. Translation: CAISGREDMNTEAFF.

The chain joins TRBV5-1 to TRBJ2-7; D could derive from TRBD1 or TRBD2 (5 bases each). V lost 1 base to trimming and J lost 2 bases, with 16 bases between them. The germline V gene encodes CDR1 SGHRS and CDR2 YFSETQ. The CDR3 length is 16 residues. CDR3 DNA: TGCGCCAGCAGCTTGTATAGGGCAGGGAGTCCCTACGAGCAGTACTTC. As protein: CASSLYRAGSPYEQYF.

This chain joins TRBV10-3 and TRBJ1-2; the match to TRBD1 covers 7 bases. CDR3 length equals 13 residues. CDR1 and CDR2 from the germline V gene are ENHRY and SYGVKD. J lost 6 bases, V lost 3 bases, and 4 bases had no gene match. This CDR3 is CAISDNRGDGYTF. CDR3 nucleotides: TGTGCCATCAGTGACAACAGGGGAGATGGCTACACCTTC.

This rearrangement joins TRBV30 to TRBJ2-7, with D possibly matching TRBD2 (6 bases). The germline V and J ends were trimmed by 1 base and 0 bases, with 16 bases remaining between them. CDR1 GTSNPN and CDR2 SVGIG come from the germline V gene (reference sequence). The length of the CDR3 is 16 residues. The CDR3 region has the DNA TGTGCCTGGAGTGGGGCGGGGACCGCAGGCTCCTACGAGCAGTACTTC. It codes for CAWSGAGTAGSYEQYF.

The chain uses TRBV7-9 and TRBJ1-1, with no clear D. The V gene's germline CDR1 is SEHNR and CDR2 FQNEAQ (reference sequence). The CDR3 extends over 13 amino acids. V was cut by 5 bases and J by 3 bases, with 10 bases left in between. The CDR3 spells CASSKLSYTEAFF. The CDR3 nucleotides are TGTGCCAGCAGCAAACTTTCCTACACTGAAGCTTTCTTT.

The CDR3 loop is CASSESQRNYGYTF. As DNA, the CDR3 is TGTGCCAGCAGTGAATCACAGAGAAACTATGGCTACACCTTC. The chain joins TRBV2 to TRBJ1-2; D is unresolved. The CDR3 extends over 14 amino acids. Looked up from germline, CDR1 is SNHLY and CDR2 is FYNNEI. Trimming pared 2 bases from V and 2 bases from J, leaving 9 bases between.

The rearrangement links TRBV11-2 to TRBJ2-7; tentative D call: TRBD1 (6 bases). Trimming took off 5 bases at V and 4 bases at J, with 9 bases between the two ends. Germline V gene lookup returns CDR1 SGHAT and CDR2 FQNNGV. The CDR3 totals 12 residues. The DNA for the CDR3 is TGTGCCAGCAGCAAACAGGGATACGAGCAGTACTTC. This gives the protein CASSKQGYEQYF.

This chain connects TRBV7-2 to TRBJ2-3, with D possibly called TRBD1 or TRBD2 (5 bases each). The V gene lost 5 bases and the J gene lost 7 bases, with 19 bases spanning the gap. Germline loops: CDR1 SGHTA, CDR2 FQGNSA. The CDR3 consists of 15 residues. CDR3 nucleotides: TGTGCCAGCAGCCCCAGCGGAAGGGGACCTAATACGCAGTATTTT. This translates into CASSPSGRGPNTQYF. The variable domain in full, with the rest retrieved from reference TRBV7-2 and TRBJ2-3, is GAGVSQSPSNKVTEKGKDVELRCDPISGHTALYWYRQSLGQGLEFLIYFQGNSAPDKSGLPSDRFSAERTGGSVSTLTIQRTQQEDSAVYLCASSPSGRGPNTQYFGPGTRLTVL.

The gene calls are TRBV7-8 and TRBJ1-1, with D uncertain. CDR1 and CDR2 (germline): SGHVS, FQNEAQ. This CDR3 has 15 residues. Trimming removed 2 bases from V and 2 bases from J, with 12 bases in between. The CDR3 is CASSLKLTGNTEAFF. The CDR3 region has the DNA TGTGCCAGCAGCTTAAAGCTCACCGGAAACACTGAAGCTTTCTTT.

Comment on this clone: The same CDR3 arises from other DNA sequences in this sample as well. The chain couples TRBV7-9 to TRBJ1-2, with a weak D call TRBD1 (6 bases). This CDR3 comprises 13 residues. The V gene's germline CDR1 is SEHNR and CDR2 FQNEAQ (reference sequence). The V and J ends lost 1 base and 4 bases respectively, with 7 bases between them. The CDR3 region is CASSLEQGYGYTF. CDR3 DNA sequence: TGTGCCAGCAGCTTAGAACAGGGCTATGGCTACACCTTC.